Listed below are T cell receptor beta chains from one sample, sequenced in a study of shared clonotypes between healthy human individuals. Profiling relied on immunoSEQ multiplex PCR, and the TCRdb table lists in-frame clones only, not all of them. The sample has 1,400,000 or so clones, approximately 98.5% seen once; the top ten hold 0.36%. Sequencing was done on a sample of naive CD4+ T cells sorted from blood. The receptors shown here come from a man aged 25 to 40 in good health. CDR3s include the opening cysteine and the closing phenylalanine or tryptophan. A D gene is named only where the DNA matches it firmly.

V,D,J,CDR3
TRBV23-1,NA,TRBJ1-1,CASSRWTSTGNTEAFF
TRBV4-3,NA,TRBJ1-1,CASSQEDRTEAFF
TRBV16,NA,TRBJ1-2,CASSQKQATSYTF
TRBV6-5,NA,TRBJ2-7,CASQSGDSYEQYF
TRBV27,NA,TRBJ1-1,CASSLSARRSEAFF
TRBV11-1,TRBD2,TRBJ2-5,CASSSQFLAGVKTQYF
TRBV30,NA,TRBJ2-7,CAWNRLGGYEQYF
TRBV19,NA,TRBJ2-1,CASSPDSHNEQFF
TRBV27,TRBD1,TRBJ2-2,CASSLFSRGTGRNTGELFF
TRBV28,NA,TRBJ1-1,CASVWGTEAFF
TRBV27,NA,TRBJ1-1,CASSSWGQANTEAFF
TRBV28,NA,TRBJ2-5,CASSFSGRETQYF
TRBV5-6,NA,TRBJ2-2,CASSLFRIGRLFF
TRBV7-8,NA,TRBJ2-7,CASSLEGRSYEQYF
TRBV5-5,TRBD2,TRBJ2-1,CASSLEAGVAYNEQFF
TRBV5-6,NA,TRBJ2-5,CASSLAGVASETQYF
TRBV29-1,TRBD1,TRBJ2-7,CSAGKSPGQGPYEQYF
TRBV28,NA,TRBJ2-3,CASSFSQPGPKDTQYF
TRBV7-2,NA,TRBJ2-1,CASSLVYGEQFF
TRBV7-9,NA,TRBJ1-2,CASSFLQSGINYGYTF
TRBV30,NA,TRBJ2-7,CAWSGRVLAYEQYF
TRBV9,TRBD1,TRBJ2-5,CASNRGPEETQYF
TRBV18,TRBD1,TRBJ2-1,CASSPDRGGSSSYNEQFF
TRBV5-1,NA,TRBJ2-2,CASSLDPDRLGELFF
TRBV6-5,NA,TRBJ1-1,CARWGENTEAFF
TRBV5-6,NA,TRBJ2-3,CASSLGGGITDTQYF
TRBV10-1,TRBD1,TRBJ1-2,CASSAGGSYGYTF
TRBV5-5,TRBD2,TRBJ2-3,CASSLVPSGSWGLGTQYF
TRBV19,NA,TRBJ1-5,CASSIHQGQSNQPQHF
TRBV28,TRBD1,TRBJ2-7,CASSLPGQGEQYF
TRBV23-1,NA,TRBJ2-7,CASSQPINERRTYEQYF
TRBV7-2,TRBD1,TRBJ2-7,CASSQTGTGGRRTYEQYF